This T cell receptor (beta chain) was captured in a study of identical twins. A universal primer site was incorporated via template switching, and the cDNA contained unique molecular identifiers. Each CDR3 protein gets one entry after TCRdb re-called the 5' RACE reads with MiXCR. The data contain 1.5 million to 2 million distinct CDR3 sequences, roughly a third of them singletons. Healthy Caucasians, and only they, were the donors. This CDR3 contains 15 residues. Germline loops: CDR1 SGHRS, CDR2 YFSETQ. In the case of this clonotype: What it recognizes is unknown. The junction does not match germline at one end; this may be a read error.

Regarding the study as a whole: Invariant cells of the MAIT and iNKT types might have partly distorted the zero-insertion analyses. Out-of-frame alpha sequences common to twins exhibited a surplus of low generation probability.

Sample: cord blood. The V and J genes are TRBV5-1 and TRBJ2-3, with 9 bases identical to TRBD1. This receptor was obtained from a newborn girl in good health. The CDR3 loop is CANSIGQGSTDTQYF. CDR3 in DNA: TGCGCCAACAGCATCGGACAGGGGAGCACAGATACGCAGTATTTT. Full variable domain (outside the CDR3, taken from reference TRBV5-1 and TRBJ2-3): KAGVTQTPRYLIKTRGQQVTLSCSPISGHRSVSWYQQTPGQGLQFLFEYFSETQRNKGNFPGRFSGRQFSNSRSEMNVSTLELGDSALYLCANSIGQGSTDTQYFGPGTRLTVL.